Here is one TCR beta chain with its context. Its antigen specificity is not known. Per-nucleotide qualities are absent, and no much larger clonotype sits a single base away. This specimen belongs to a study of human T cells and chemical hapten exposure (dated by TCRdb to about 2021). Regarding the complete study: Libraries were pooled for sequencing, and variation in per-sample TCR yields was attributed mainly to small differences in library volumes within the pool. Peripheral blood TCR repertoire changes were tracked in vivo in alopecia patients during primary and secondary sensitization to the hapten diphenylcyclopropenone (DPC). For every blood RNA sample, sequencing covered both the TCR alpha and TCR beta chains.

According to the germline V gene, CDR1 reads ENHRY and CDR2 reads SYGVKD. The CDR3 starts with the cysteine, ends with the phenylalanine, and has 13 residues. This entry keeps only the CDR3 DNA: 39 bases, framed from base 1. The trim is 0 bases for V and 7 bases for J, with a gap of 8 bases between the germline ends. Preparation of the library involved 5' RACE. Sequenced using an Illumina MiSeq. Library preparation attached unique molecular identifiers to individual cDNA molecules for quantitative, reproducible TCR counting. The source study handled its data this way. The median number of TCRs per sample was around 100,000, ranging from about 23,224 to 700,000. V, J and CDR3 annotation of the TCR reads was performed with the Decombinator software suite. To make PS versus PT1 abundance plots, every sample was subsampled to the same number of TCRs (28,000). Expanded TCRs were defined as absent before sensitization and observed at least eight times at the 2-week time point. The public sequencing data were trimmed at Q25 with fastp and processed into clonotypes with MiXCR by TCRdb, which kept only in-frame beta chains. Each CDR3 protein appears once, grouped with its most common genes and DNA. The V and J calls reflect TCRdb's pipeline rather than the authors' work. This sample comprises 100,000 to 120,000 distinct CDR3 sequences, 15% to 20% of them detected only once. The top ten constitute around 2.8% of the sample.

Total RNA was extracted from unfractionated whole blood collected in Tempus Blood RNA tubes. A few healthy volunteers acted as controls for TCR sequencing and had blood drawn at day 0, 2 weeks and 6 weeks. Study-wide findings and limitations: DPC sensitization did not change the number of TCRs with a frequency above 1 in 1000, and there was no evidence of changes in global repertoire structure. After repeated subsampling, the strength of the expansion versus patch-test correlation and the threshold at which it became significant changed.

Recombination linked TRBV10-3 to TRBJ2-3; TRBD2 is possibly the D segment (5 matching bases). This TCR came from a human donor in good health. DNA sequence: TGTGCCATCAGTGAGTCGACTACTCATACGCAGTATTTT. It is translated as CAISESTTHTQYF.